Each of the 18 T cell receptor beta chains below was sequenced from the same sample in a study of T cells expressing NK-cell markers. TCRdb re-called the 5' RACE reads, yielding one record per CDR3 amino acid sequence without DNA. The sample table includes roughly 150,000 distinct CDR3 sequences. Specimen: blood T cells: a sorted CD56 or NKG2C T cell subset, CD4+ or CD8+ T cells, or bulk PBMC T cells (not recorded which). The source is a man aged 18 to 69 in good health.

V and J are TRBV20-1 and TRBJ1-2; TCRdb names TRBD1, which stays unverified in the absence of DNA. The CDR3 extends over 12 amino acids. Germline CDR1 and CDR2: DFQATT and SNEGSKA (reference sequence). Here the CDR3 reads CSAAPRSYGYTF.

V gene TRBV27 combines with J gene TRBJ2-7; there is no DNA to check the TCRdb D call of TRBD2. The CDR3 is 16 residues long. Germline assignment: CDR1 MNHEY and CDR2 SMNVEV (reference sequence). CDR3 in amino acids: CASSSLGLADHYEQYF.

This chain joins TRBV5-4 and TRBJ2-3; no DNA is available, so the TRBD2 call from TCRdb remains unchecked. Per germline, CDR1 SGHNT and CDR2 YYREEE (reference sequence). The CDR3 totals 16 residues. The CDR3 sequence: CASSPGLAGLTDTQYF.

This rearrangement joins TRBV6-2 or TRBV6-3 to TRBJ2-7; TCRdb returns TRBD2, unconfirmable since there is no DNA. CDR1 is MNHEY and CDR2 is SVGEGT in the germline V gene. The CDR3 totals 13 residues. The CDR3 here is CASSAGRQGEQYF.

The chain uses TRBV25-1 and TRBJ1-4. Germline lookup yields CDR1 MGHDK and CDR2 SYGVNS. This CDR3 is 11 amino acids long. The CDR3 here is CASQQAEKLFF.

The chain employs TRBV25-1 and TRBJ2-3; the TRBD1 assignment by TCRdb is unverifiable without DNA. The CDR3 covers 18 residues. Germline assignment: CDR1 MGHDK and CDR2 SYGVNS. CDR3 region: CASSDRLVDSRNTDTQYF.

V gene TRBV27 combines with J gene TRBJ1-5; the D call from TCRdb, TRBD1, cannot be confirmed without DNA. The CDR3 length is 17 residues. CDR1 is MNHEY and CDR2 is SMNVEV in the germline V gene (reference sequence). The CDR3 protein is CASSLLGGSRDNQPQHF.

The rearrangement links TRBV10-3 to TRBJ1-1. This CDR3 has 12 amino acids. Germline CDR1 reads ENHRY; CDR2 reads SYGVKD. This CDR3 reads CAISELDTEAFF.

The V gene is TRBV27, the J gene TRBJ1-2; TCRdb reports TRBD1, a call that lacks DNA to check it against. The germline V gene encodes CDR1 MNHEY and CDR2 SMNVEV (reference sequence). This CDR3 spans 17 amino acids. The CDR3: CASSLSVLGGRVRGYTF.

The chain employs TRBV7-6 and TRBJ1-4; TCRdb names TRBD1, which stays unverified in the absence of DNA. Germline V gene lookup returns CDR1 SGHVS and CDR2 FNYEAQ. The CDR3 has 17 residues. The CDR3 loop reads CASSLVAGGSTNEKLFF.

The gene calls are TRBV4-1 and TRBJ1-2; TCRdb's D call, TRBD1, is unchecked because there is no DNA. The V gene's germline CDR1 is MGHRA and CDR2 YSYEKL. This CDR3 contains 15 residues. CDR3 region: CASSQDPGTAYGYTF.

This rearrangement joins TRBV20-1 to TRBJ1-3; TCRdb outputs TRBD1, but without DNA this stays unchecked. CDR1 DFQATT and CDR2 SNEGSKA come from the germline V gene (reference sequence). CDR3 size: 15 residues. CDR3 protein: CSATGPGSSGNTIYF.

The chain employs TRBV7-8 and TRBJ2-1; the TRBD2 assignment by TCRdb is unverifiable without DNA. The CDR3 is 18 residues long. Germline V gene data show CDR1 as SGHVS and CDR2 as FQNEAQ. CDR3 loop: CASSGPGLAGGSYNEQFF.

The chain has TRBV7-9 and TRBJ2-1; TCRdb lists TRBD1, though no DNA is available to test this call. The germline V gene has CDR1 SEHNR and CDR2 FQNEAQ (reference sequence). This CDR3 is 15 amino acids long. The chain's CDR3 is CASSPTGTGVNEQFF.

The V gene is TRBV12-3 or TRBV12-4, the J gene TRBJ1-1; TCRdb selects TRBD1, and the lack of DNA leaves this call unchecked. The CDR3 consists of 14 residues. CDR3 sequence reads: CASSETGVNAEAFF.

The chain links TRBV20-1 to TRBJ2-1; the D call from TCRdb, TRBD1, cannot be confirmed without DNA. Germline CDR1 reads DFQATT; CDR2 reads SNEGSKA (reference sequence). The CDR3 spans 14 residues. The CDR3 sequence is CSAEHRDRDLEQFF.

The chain has TRBV20-1 and TRBJ1-5. Germline V lookup: CDR1 DFQATT, CDR2 SNEGSKA (reference sequence). There are 16 residues in the CDR3. The CDR3 sequence: CSARDSGGRSNQPQHF.

The chain is built from TRBV5-6 and TRBJ2-5; no DNA is available, so the TRBD1 call from TCRdb remains unchecked. There are 16 residues in the CDR3. The germline gives CDR1 SGHDT, CDR2 YYEEEE. CDR3 in amino acids: CASSLFKGPAQETQYF.